The sequence of this T cell receptor beta chain was determined in a study of shared clonotypes between healthy human individuals. Sequenced by immunoSEQ multiplex PCR; TCRdb stores in-frame clones only, minus some. The sample has over a million clones; roughly 96% are singletons. The germline V and J ends were trimmed by 1 base and 5 bases, with 3 bases remaining between them. This CDR3 region has 12 residues. Germline loops: CDR1 LNHNV, CDR2 YYDKDF (reference sequence). This sequence originates from a man in his thirties or forties in good health. The V gene is TRBV15, the J gene TRBJ1-5, with D hard to call. Sequencing was performed on naive CD4+ T cells sorted from blood. Documented subset: CD45RA+ positively selected. The CDR3 sequence: CATSRAYQPQHF. Written as DNA, the CDR3 is TGTGCCACCAGCAGAGCGTATCAGCCCCAGCATTTT.